One sample yielded the 28 T cell receptor beta chains listed below, sequenced in a study of OX40 agonist ivuxolimab in advanced cancers. Method: immunoSEQ multiplex PCR; TCRdb's copy keeps in-frame clones and lacks some. The table shows 55,000 to 75,000 clones, with approximately 90% occurring only once. Specimen: CD4+ or CD8+ T cells sorted from blood, collected in a trial of the OX40 agonist ivuxolimab. Receptors were obtained from an adult with an advanced solid tumor such as melanoma, head and neck, liver or kidney cancer.

The chain uses TRBV19 and TRBJ2-7, with 11 bases aligning to TRBD2. Looked up from germline, CDR1 is LNHDA and CDR2 is SQIVND (reference sequence). Trimming took 1 base from V and 3 from J; bases not matched to a gene: 2. The CDR3 extends over 15 amino acids. CDR3 amino acids: CASSIGLAGGYEQYF. CDR3 DNA: TGTGCCAGTAGTATAGGGCTAGCGGGAGGCTACGAGCAGTACTTC. The variable domain in full, completed from reference TRBV19 and TRBJ2-7, reads DGGITQSPKYLFRKEGQNVTLSCEQNLNHDAMYWYRQDPGQGLRLIYYSQIVNDFQKGDIAEGYSVSREKKESFPLTVTSAQKNPTAFYLCASSIGLAGGYEQYFGPGTRLTVT.

This clone was observed a single time. The V and J genes are TRBV6-6 and TRBJ1-2; D perhaps matches TRBD1 (5 bases). V was pared by 0 bases and J by 4 bases, with 12 bases between. This CDR3 contains 15 residues. Germline V lookup: CDR1 MNHNY, CDR2 SVGAGI (reference sequence). The CDR3 protein is CASSYSSGASYGYTF. For the CDR3, the DNA is TGTGCCAGCAGTTACTCGAGTGGGGCGAGCTATGGCTACACCTTC.

The rearrangement links TRBV4-1 to TRBJ2-5, with TRBD1 matching over 7 bases. The CDR3 is 17 amino acids. V was pared by 1 base and J by 1 base, with 9 bases of the junction left unmatched. Looked up from germline, CDR1 is MGHRA and CDR2 is YSYEKL. The CDR3 DNA reads as TGCGCCAGCAGCCAAGGACAGGGACCTTCCTTCCAAGAGACCCAGTACTTC. This sequence encodes CASSQGQGPSFQETQYF.

The chain recombines TRBV6-1 with TRBJ1-4; D gene ambiguous. Germline CDR1 and CDR2: MNHNS and SASEGT. V shed 2 bases and J shed 7 bases, with 14 bases lying between them. The CDR3 has 15 amino acids. CDR3 residues: CASSEYRDAGEKLFF. DNA for the CDR3: TGTGCCAGCAGTGAATATAGGGATGCGGGTGAAAAACTGTTTTTT.

The chain has TRBV28 and TRBJ1-2; 7 bases fit TRBD1. The CDR3 covers 15 residues. Germline V gene data show CDR1 as MDHEN and CDR2 as SYDVKM. Losses at the gene ends were 3 bases for V and 8 bases for J; bases not matched to a gene: 12. This chain's CDR3 is CASSFPARGRGGYTF. The CDR3 DNA follows: TGTGCCAGCAGTTTTCCGGCTAGGGGGCGGGGAGGCTACACCTTC.

The rearrangement joins TRBV7-6 to TRBJ2-7, with D possibly matching TRBD2 (5 bases). The germline V gene has CDR1 SGHVS and CDR2 FNYEAQ. V gave up 5 bases and J gave up 2 bases, with 13 bases separating them. This CDR3 region has 14 residues. In nucleotides, the CDR3 is TGTGCCAGCAGCCCCGGAGGAGGAGCCTACGAGCAGTACTTC. It encodes CASSPGGGAYEQYF. Using reference TRBV7-6 and TRBJ2-7 for the parts outside the CDR3, the full variable domain is GAGVSQSPRYKVTKRGQDVALRCDPISGHVSLYWYRQALGQGPEFLTYFNYEAQQDKSGLPNDRFSAERPEGSISTLTIQRTEQRDSAMYRCASSPGGGAYEQYFGPGTRLTVT.

The V gene is TRBV7-2, the J gene TRBJ2-1, with D uncertain. CDR3 size: 15 residues. The germline V gene has CDR1 SGHTA and CDR2 FQGNSA. Trimming cost V 1 base and J 2 bases, with 9 bases left between them. As DNA, the CDR3 is TGTGCCAGCAGCTTAGAGTGGGCGGCCTACAATGAGCAGTTCTTC. This sequence encodes CASSLEWAAYNEQFF.

This clone is medium-sized (0.01 to 0.1%) in the sample. The V call is TRBV19, the J call TRBJ1-5; 9 bases fit TRBD1. CDR3 length equals 13 residues. The V segment lost 6 bases and the J segment 7 bases; nucleotides outside the gene matches: 4. In germline, CDR1 is LNHDA, CDR2 SQIVND (reference sequence). CDR3 nucleotide sequence: TGTGCCAGTAGCACCACAGGGGGCCAGCCCCAGCATTTT. Residues: CASSTTGGQPQHF.

The chain combines TRBV27 with TRBJ1-1, with a tentative D call TRBD1 (5 bases). Trimming took off 4 bases at V and 5 bases at J, with 20 bases between the two ends. This CDR3 region has 16 residues. From germline, CDR1 is MNHEY and CDR2 SMNVEV (reference sequence). The chain's CDR3 is CASSSNGGGLGTEAFF. The DNA of the CDR3 is TGTGCCAGCAGTTCAAACGGGGGGGGATTGGGGACTGAAGCTTTCTTT.

This clone was picked up one time. The rearrangement joins TRBV11-2 to TRBJ2-3, with TRBD1 identical over 8 bases. Per the germline V gene, CDR1 is SGHAT and CDR2 is FQNNGV. This CDR3 region has 16 residues. The trim removed 1 base at V and 2 bases at J, leaving 5 bases unmatched. The CDR3, as DNA: TGTGCCAGCAGCTTAGTACCAGGGGGCTCCACAGATACGCAGTATTTT. As protein: CASSLVPGGSTDTQYF.

This chain connects TRBV7-2 to TRBJ2-2, with 10 nucleotides matching TRBD1. The CDR3 length is 17 residues. The V gene's germline CDR1 is SGHTA and CDR2 FQGNSA. Trimming cost V 7 bases and J 5 bases; bases outside gene matches: 13. Here the CDR3 DNA reads TGTGCCAGCATTACTGACAGGGGGCAGGCTGGGACCGGGGAGCTGTTTTTT. It codes for CASITDRGQAGTGELFF.

This chain uses TRBV2 with TRBJ2-3; possibly TRBD2 for D (6 bases). Between the trimmed V and J ends, which lost 4 bases and 5 bases, there was a span of 7 bases. In germline, CDR1 is SNHLY, CDR2 FYNNEI. The length of the CDR3 is 12 residues. This chain's CDR3 is CASSGLVDTQYF. CDR3 DNA: TGTGCCAGCAGTGGACTAGTAGATACGCAGTATTTT.

J is TRBJ2-1 and V is TRBV6-6; D might be TRBD2 (6 bases). CDR1 is MNHNY and CDR2 is SVGAGI in the germline V gene (reference sequence). V was trimmed by 2 bases and J by 10 bases, leaving 18 bases between them. CDR3 length equals 15 residues. The chain's CDR3 is CASSYRVAENREQFF. CDR3 DNA: TGTGCCAGCAGTTACCGGGTAGCGGAAAACCGAGAGCAGTTCTTC.

This clone was seen a handful of times. The J gene is TRBJ1-2, the V gene TRBV27; TRBD1 aligns across 8 bases. Germline CDR1 MNHEY, CDR2 SMNVEV (reference sequence). V shed 6 bases, J shed 8 bases, and the junction held 11 bases outside the gene matches. CDR3 size: 14 residues. The CDR3 DNA follows: TGTGCCAGCAGCGCCCAGGGGGCGGGATACGGCTACACCTTC. This encodes CASSAQGAGYGYTF.

This clone was seen a few times. The rearrangement uses TRBV30 and TRBJ1-5; 8 bases line up with TRBD1. V shed 2 bases and J 7 bases; nucleotides not matched to a gene: 4. The CDR3 consists of 13 residues. Germline CDR1 and CDR2: GTSNPN and SVGIG (reference sequence). CDR3 nucleotide sequence: TGTGCCTGGAGTCCAGACAGGGGCCAGCCCCAGCATTTT. This codes for CAWSPDRGQPQHF.

This sequence joins TRBV9 and TRBJ2-5; weak D call: TRBD1 (5 bases). V shed 0 bases and J shed 2 bases, with 8 bases lying between them. This CDR3 is built from 14 residues. Germline CDR1 reads SGDLS; CDR2 reads YYNGEE. Written as DNA, the CDR3 is TGTGCCAGCAGCGTAGGGGCAGGGCAAGAGACCCAGTACTTC. This gives the protein CASSVGAGQETQYF.

The rearrangement joins TRBV2 to TRBJ2-1, with D unresolved. Germline V CDR1 and CDR2: SNHLY, FYNNEI. This CDR3 has 13 residues. With 4 bases removed from V and 12 bases from J, the gap between germline ends came to 16 bases. CDR3 bases: TGTGCCAGCAGTGTCAATCGGGCCGGCGGGCAGTTCTTC. This gives the protein CASSVNRAGGQFF.

Turning to this clone: The junction and the germline gene differ at one end; a read error may be behind it. The chain is built from TRBV7-7 and TRBJ2-2; 7 nucleotides agree with TRBD1. The germline V gene has CDR1 SSHAT and CDR2 FNYEAQ (reference sequence). The CDR3 is 13 amino acids. In nucleotides, the CDR3 is TGTGCTAGCAGCACAGGGACAGTCGGGGAGCTGTTTTTT. Translating gives CASSTGTVGELFF.

The chain employs TRBV7-9 and TRBJ2-5; weak D call: TRBD2 (5 bases). V was shortened by 8 bases and J by 2 bases, with 15 bases between the two germline ends. Per germline, CDR1 SEHNR and CDR2 FQNEAQ (reference sequence). The length of the CDR3 is 14 residues. CDR3 coding DNA: TGTGCCAGCGCCAGAGGGCTTACTCAAGAGACCCAGTACTTC. Amino acids: CASARGLTQETQYF.

The V and J genes are TRBV28 and TRBJ1-2, with D unresolved. The CDR3 totals 12 residues. CDR1 MDHEN and CDR2 SYDVKM come from the germline V gene. Trimming removed 6 bases from V and 3 bases from J, with 8 bases in between. The CDR3 DNA sequence: TGTGCCAGCAGGGACGGCCACTATGGCTACACCTTC. It translates to CASRDGHYGYTF.

The V and J genes are TRBV27 and TRBJ2-1; D perhaps matches TRBD2 (6 bases). The CDR3 has 16 residues. Germline loops: CDR1 MNHEY, CDR2 SMNVEV (reference sequence). V gave up 6 bases and J gave up 7 bases, with 22 bases separating them. CDR3 nucleotides: TGTGCCAGCAGGACAGTACAGTCGAAAGGACTAAATGAGCAGTTCTTC. As protein: CASRTVQSKGLNEQFF.

The CDR3 DNA reads as TGTGCCAGCAGTTTTGGGTATCGAAGCAATCAGCCCCAGCATTTT. The encoded protein is CASSFGYRSNQPQHF. The chain carries TRBV28 and TRBJ1-5, with D uncertain. Trimming took 3 bases from V and 1 from J, leaving 10 bases between them. The CDR3 consists of 15 residues. From germline, CDR1 is MDHEN and CDR2 SYDVKM.

The chain joins TRBV19 to TRBJ2-4; D is ambiguous. Germline V gives CDR1 LNHDA, CDR2 SQIVND (reference sequence). The CDR3 is made up of 15 amino acids. The V end was cut by 3 bases, the J end by 8 bases, with 17 bases between. The DNA for the CDR3 is TGTGCCAGTAGTATTCTATATGGGCGGCAGGACATTCAGTACTTC. Amino acids: CASSILYGRQDIQYF.

The J gene is TRBJ2-3, the V gene TRBV28, with 10 bases fitting TRBD1. Germline trimming cut 2 bases from V and 5 bases from J; bases unmatched to any gene: 4. CDR3 length equals 15 residues. CDR1 is MDHEN, CDR2 SYDVKM, per germline. Written as DNA, the CDR3 is TGTGCCAGCAGTTTACCGGGGACAGGGGTAGATACGCAGTATTTT. This sequence encodes CASSLPGTGVDTQYF. Full variable domain (missing parts from reference TRBV28 and TRBJ2-3): DVKVTQSSRYLVKRTGEKVFLECVQDMDHENMFWYRQDPGLGLRLIYFSYDVKMKEKGDIPEGYSVSREKKERFSLILESASTNQTSMYLCASSLPGTGVDTQYFGPGTRLTVL.

The rearrangement links TRBV19 to TRBJ1-1; 8 nucleotides match TRBD1. Germline V gene lookup returns CDR1 LNHDA and CDR2 SQIVND (reference sequence). The length of the CDR3 is 15 residues. The ends lost 4 bases at V and 0 bases at J; junction bases unmatched: 4. The chain's CDR3 is CASSTRTGMNTEAFF. In DNA, the CDR3 is TGTGCCAGTAGTACGCGGACAGGGATGAACACTGAAGCTTTCTTT.

The chain links TRBV18 to TRBJ2-7; no definite D call. Germline V gene data show CDR1 as KGHSH and CDR2 as LQKENI. The CDR3 covers 13 residues. V shed 2 bases and J shed 2 bases, with 7 bases lying between them. The CDR3 DNA reads as TGTGCCAGCTCACCATACACCACCTACGAGCAGTACTTC. Its translation: CASSPYTTYEQYF.

This chain uses TRBV7-2 with TRBJ2-6, with D uncertain. This CDR3 contains 15 residues. The V end was cut by 5 bases, the J end by 2 bases, with 10 bases between. CDR1 and CDR2 from the germline V gene are SGHTA and FQGNSA. CDR3 DNA sequence: TGTGCCAGCAGCCCCTTCCGGGCTGGGGCCAACGTCCTGACTTTC. As protein: CASSPFRAGANVLTF.

The rearrangement joins TRBV5-1 to TRBJ2-7; 11 positions match TRBD1. V dropped 0 bases and J dropped 6; count of bases not matched to a gene: 5. CDR3 length equals 15 residues. Looked up from germline, CDR1 is SGHRS and CDR2 is YFSETQ. CDR3 protein: CASSLGTGGRVEQYF. CDR3 coding DNA: TGCGCCAGCAGCTTGGGGACAGGGGGCCGCGTCGAGCAGTACTTC.